A single sample gave rise to the 3 T cell receptor beta chains below, sequenced in a study of CD8 T cells in Susac syndrome. RNA in amounts of about 0.45 to 1 ug was reverse transcribed with random hexamers. TCRdb reprocessed the immunoSEQ multiplex PCR reads via MiXCR and lists one record per CDR3 protein. This repertoire shows 85,000 to 130,000 distinct CDR3 sequences, approximately 94% found once; its top ten account for approximately 0.41%. Input material: CD8+ T cells from PBMCs. The receptor set was obtained from a human donor with Susac syndrome.

The rearrangement joins TRBV3-1 to TRBJ2-7; possible D gene TRBD1, 5 bases. The CDR3 sequence is 13 residues long. The V gene lost 1 base and the J gene lost 2 bases, with 6 bases spanning the gap. CDR1 is LGHDT, CDR2 YNNKEL, per germline (reference sequence). CDR3 protein: CASSQAGTYEQYF. The CDR3 DNA reads as TGTGCCAGCAGCCAAGCAGGGACCTACGAGCAGTACTTC.

About this clonotype: One end of the junction is discordant with germline, which a read error may explain. The V gene is TRBV2, the J gene TRBJ2-5; TRBD1 matches 7 bases. The CDR3 consists of 14 residues. Germline V gene sequence: CDR1 SNHLY, CDR2 FYNNEI. The CDR3 is CASREGGRKETQYF. The CDR3 nucleotides read TGTGCCAGCAGGGAAGGGGGCCGGAAAGAGACCCAGTACTTC.

The chain couples TRBV25-1 to TRBJ1-1; a weak D match, TRBD1 (5 bases). Trimming removed 1 base from V and 1 base from J, with 7 bases in between. The CDR3 loop spans 14 amino acids. CDR1 and CDR2 (germline): MGHDK, SYGVNS. The CDR3 reads CASSESRGNTEAFF. CDR3 bases: TGTGCCAGCAGTGAATCAAGGGGGAACACTGAAGCTTTCTTT.